Listed below are T cell receptor beta chains from one sample, sequenced in a study of CD8 T cells in ankylosing spondylitis. Each CDR3 protein gets one entry after TCRdb re-called the 5' RACE reads with MiXCR. The sample has 500,000 or so distinct CDR3 sequences, roughly 5.2% seen once. Specimen: blood, either unsorted or a sorted T cell fraction (not recorded which). These receptors were collected from a male donor with ankylosing spondylitis. CDR3s include the opening cysteine and the closing phenylalanine or tryptophan. D genes are given only for firm matches. Expanded clones get a size class; other rows say once, few or many, or leave the size out.

clone_size,d_call,v_call,j_call,cdr3_nt,cdr3_aa
many,.,TRBV5-6,TRBJ1-2,TGTGCCAGCAGCTTGGTTGCAGGGCCCGGCGGCTACACCTTC,CASSLVAGPGGYTF
many,.,TRBV9,TRBJ1-3,TGTGCCAGCAGCGTGGATACTGGAAACACCATATATTTT,CASSVDTGNTIYF
many,.,TRBV2,TRBJ2-7,TGTGCCAGCAGCGATGACAGTACCTCCTACGAGCAGTACTTC,CASSDDSTSYEQYF
many,.,TRBV10-3,TRBJ1-1,TGTGCCATCACCTTCCATCCGAACACTGAAGCTTTCTTT,CAITFHPNTEAFF
many,.,TRBV5-1,TRBJ2-3,TGCGCCAGCAGCTTGTCGGGGACCACAGATACGCAGTATTTT,CASSLSGTTDTQYF
many,.,TRBV4-3,TRBJ1-1,TGCGCCAGCAGCCAAGCCCGGCGACAGTTAAACATGAACACTGAAGCTTTCTTT,CASSQARRQLNMNTEAFF
.,TRBD2,TRBV20-1,TRBJ2-2,TGCAGTGCTAGGGAGCGGGAGGCCGGGGAGCTGTTTTTT,CSAREREAGELFF
many,.,TRBV20-1,TRBJ1-2,TGCAGTGCTAGAGATCGGAAAGGGACCTGGGGAGGCTACACCTTC,CSARDRKGTWGGYTF
many,TRBD1,TRBV11-1,TRBJ2-7,TGTGCCAGCAGCTTAGGGCGATTTTTAGGGACAGGGAGCGACGAGCAGTACTTC,CASSLGRFLGTGSDEQYF
many,.,TRBV29-1,TRBJ1-5,TGCAGCGTCTCGGCAAATGGGGGAGGCAATCAGCCCCAGCATTTT,CSVSANGGGNQPQHF
many,.,TRBV10-3,TRBJ2-7,TGTGCCATCAGCGGGGTCCCCTACGAGCAGTACTTC,CAISGVPYEQYF
many,TRBD1,TRBV6-1,TRBJ1-2,TGTGCCAGCAGTGAGGACAGGGGGCTAAATGGCTACACCTTC,CASSEDRGLNGYTF
many,.,TRBV20-1,TRBJ2-4,TGCAGTGCTAGATGGTGGGGGATGTCCAAAAACATTCAGTACTTC,CSARWWGMSKNIQYF
.,.,TRBV5-1,TRBJ2-7,TGCGCCAGCACCTATGGAGGGGGGCCCTACGAGCAGTACTTC,CASTYGGGPYEQYF
many,TRBD2,TRBV4-3,TRBJ2-7,TGCGCCAGCAGCCGATTAGCGGGAGAAGAGCAGTACTTC,CASSRLAGEEQYF
many,TRBD1,TRBV5-1,TRBJ1-1,TGCGCCAGCAGCTTGGGGACAGGGGGCAGTTCTGAAGCTTTCTTT,CASSLGTGGSSEAFF
many,TRBD2,TRBV5-1,TRBJ2-1,TGCGCCAGCAGTAGGCTCGGGGGGGGAATTAAGGGCTCGTCCTACAATGAGCAGTTCTTC,CASSRLGGGIKGSSYNEQFF
many,.,TRBV5-1,TRBJ1-1,TGCGCCAGCAGCTTGGAGGCAGGGACCAATACTGAAGCTTTCTTT,CASSLEAGTNTEAFF
many,.,TRBV12-3/TRBV12-4,TRBJ1-5,TGTGCCAGCAGAAACGGACAGCGTACTGGCAATCAGCCCCAGCATTTT,CASRNGQRTGNQPQHF
few,TRBD2,TRBV4-3,TRBJ2-1,TGCGCCAGCAGCCAGCTAGCGGGAGGATCTGAGCAGTTCTTC,CASSQLAGGSEQFF
many,.,TRBV7-2,TRBJ1-5,TGTGCCAGCAGCCAAGGCCCGAGTCGTCTGCCCCAGCATTTT,CASSQGPSRLPQHF
many,TRBD2,TRBV7-9,TRBJ2-1,TGTGCCAGCAGCTTTGACCAGCGGGGGGGGGATGAGCAGTTCTTC,CASSFDQRGGDEQFF
many,.,TRBV29-1,TRBJ1-1,TGCAGCGTTGCCTGGGGTTCGAACACTGAAGCTTTCTTT,CSVAWGSNTEAFF
many,.,TRBV5-6,TRBJ2-7,TGTGCCAGCAGCACCCTGGACAGATACGAGCAGTACTTC,CASSTLDRYEQYF
few,TRBD1,TRBV28,TRBJ2-7,TGTGCCAGTGGGGGACAGGGATTTTACGAGCAGTACTTC,CASGGQGFYEQYF
many,.,TRBV12-3/TRBV12-4,TRBJ2-5,TGTGCCAGCAGTTTGGGCGGGACAGCAGGGACCCAGTACTTC,CASSLGGTAGTQYF
many,.,TRBV10-3,TRBJ2-1,TGTGCCATCAGTGAGTCGATAGGGTCCTCGAGAGAGCAGTTCTTC,CAISESIGSSREQFF